Following are 32 T cell receptor beta chains from one sample sequenced in a study of blood T cells in healthy people across ages. Alongside a J-beta primer mix, a sample-barcoded 5' primer served in a second PCR lasting roughly 7 to 12 cycles. TCRdb re-analysed the 5' RACE reads in MiXCR, keeping a single row per CDR3 protein. The sample has around 1.5 million distinct CDR3 sequences, approximately 40% seen once. Sequenced sample: blood. The receptors were gathered from a woman in her late teens or twenties in good health.

The chain uses TRBV28 and TRBJ2-4; D assignment may be TRBD1 or TRBD2 (5 bases each). Trimming stripped 2 bases from V and 2 bases from J, with 16 bases between. The CDR3 extends over 17 amino acids. Germline loops: CDR1 MDHEN, CDR2 SYDVKM. CDR3 DNA: TGTGCCAGCAGTTTACTTAGGGGACCGGAATCCAAAAACATTCAGTACTTC. This encodes CASSLLRGPESKNIQYF.

The chain uses TRBV5-6 and TRBJ2-3; D may correspond to TRBD1 or TRBD2 (5 bases each). This CDR3 has 14 amino acids. V dropped 7 bases and J dropped 2 bases, with 14 bases sitting between them. Per germline, CDR1 SGHDT and CDR2 YYEEEE. The DNA of the CDR3 is TGTGCCAGCCACGTCCCGGGGACCACAGATACGCAGTATTTT. Its protein product is CASHVPGTTDTQYF.

This clonotype came up a few times. The chain carries TRBV29-1 and TRBJ1-6; D is ambiguous. Germline V gives CDR1 SQVTM, CDR2 ANQGSEA. The V gene lost 6 bases and the J gene lost 3 bases, with 9 bases spanning the gap. The CDR3 length is 13 residues. DNA of the CDR3: TGCAGCGTGGGGTCGGACTATAATTCACCCCTCCACTTT. It specifies CSVGSDYNSPLHF.

The chain couples TRBV5-1 to TRBJ2-3; 11 bases align to TRBD2. The CDR3 spans 17 residues. Germline V gene sequence: CDR1 SGHRS, CDR2 YFSETQ. V gave up 7 bases and J gave up 5 bases; unmatched junction bases: 15. CDR3 loop: CASAYRRLAGNGDTQYF. CDR3 nucleotides: TGCGCCAGCGCCTACAGGAGACTAGCGGGAAACGGAGATACGCAGTATTTT.

J is TRBJ2-1 and V is TRBV5-6; possible D gene TRBD2, 6 bases. CDR3 length equals 17 residues. V lost 4 bases and J lost 10, with 27 bases in between. Germline V CDR1 and CDR2: SGHDT, YYEEEE. As DNA, the CDR3 is TGTGCCAGCAGCGCACCCGGGGGTCCCCCCCATTCATGGGAGCAGTTCTTC. This gives the protein CASSAPGGPPHSWEQFF.

On this clonotype: The junction and the germline gene differ at one end; a read error may be behind it. The chain combines TRBV20-1 with TRBJ2-1; D is unclear. Per the germline V gene, CDR1 is DFQATT and CDR2 is SNEGSKA (reference sequence). CDR3 size: 11 residues. The CDR3 protein is CSASGYKEQFF. The CDR3 DNA reads as TGCAGTGCTAGCGGCTACAAGGAGCAGTTCTTC.

The rearrangement uses TRBV12-3 or TRBV12-4 and TRBJ1-5; perhaps TRBD1 as D (5 bases). This CDR3 has 18 amino acids. V lost 1 base to trimming and J lost 5 bases, with 21 bases between them. As DNA, the CDR3 is TGTGCCAGCAGTTTAGAACCATACTCGGGGGAGAGGGATCAGCCCCAGCATTTT. The encoded protein is CASSLEPYSGERDQPQHF.

The count of this clonotype is one. The junction departs from the called germline gene at one end, perhaps through a read error. The chain employs TRBV9 and TRBJ2-7; D is perhaps TRBD2 (5 bases). Germline loops: CDR1 SGDLS, CDR2 YYNGEE. This CDR3 comprises 15 residues. CDR3 DNA: TGTACCAGCAGCGGTCCTTTACAAGGTCTCGGAGAGCAGTACTTC. This gives the protein CTSSGPLQGLGEQYF.

The J gene is TRBJ2-1, the V gene TRBV9; 7 nucleotides match TRBD2. Germline CDR1 is SGDLS and CDR2 is YYNGEE. The V segment lost 4 bases and the J segment 1 base; nucleotides outside the gene matches: 11. CDR3 length equals 17 residues. CDR3 region: CASSPRPGTISYNEQFF. DNA of the CDR3: TGTGCCAGCAGCCCCCGTCCCGGGACTATTTCCTACAATGAGCAGTTCTTC.

The sample holds a few counts of this clonotype. The rearrangement joins TRBV24-1 to TRBJ2-1; 8 bases map to TRBD1. Trimming at V came to 6 bases and at J to 2 bases, leaving 5 bases not matched to a gene. The CDR3 sequence is 15 residues long. Germline CDR1 KGHDR, CDR2 SFDVKD. In DNA, the CDR3 is TGTGCCACCAGTCAAACAGGGGGTACCTACAATGAGCAGTTCTTC. Translation: CATSQTGGTYNEQFF.

This clonotype has more than one count but fewer than ten. The V call is TRBV20-1, the J call TRBJ2-3; D gene unclear. V lost 7 bases to trimming and J lost 2 bases, with 10 bases between them. Germline lookup yields CDR1 DFQATT and CDR2 SNEGSKA (reference sequence). The CDR3 is 12 residues long. Here the CDR3 DNA reads TGCAGTGTTACCTCCAACACAGATACGCAGTATTTT. Translation gives CSVTSNTDTQYF.

The chain uses TRBV7-2 and TRBJ2-1; TRBD2 agrees at 8 bases. The germline CDR1 and CDR2 sequences are SGHTA and FQGNSA. With 1 base clipped from V and 10 bases from J, the junction kept 9 bases outside the gene matches. The CDR3 runs 15 residues. The CDR3 nucleotides are TGTGCCAGCAGCTTAGTCGCGGGGGGAAAGTACGAGCAGTTCTTC. Amino acids: CASSLVAGGKYEQFF.

V and J are TRBV28 and TRBJ2-7; TRBD2 agrees at 8 bases. V lost 4 bases to trimming and J lost 0 bases; unmatched junction nucleotides: 2. The CDR3 has 14 residues. Germline-derived CDR1 and CDR2 are MDHEN and SYDVKM. CDR3 in amino acids: CASSSGGRSYEQYF. CDR3 DNA: TGTGCCAGCAGTTCGGGGGGGCGCTCCTACGAGCAGTACTTC. The whole variable domain, remainder taken from reference TRBV28 and TRBJ2-7, is DVKVTQSSRYLVKRTGEKVFLECVQDMDHENMFWYRQDPGLGLRLIYFSYDVKMKEKGDIPEGYSVSREKKERFSLILESASTNQTSMYLCASSSGGRSYEQYFGPGTRLTVT.

The CDR3 DNA is TGCAGTGCTGGGGGCCAGGTCGGAAAACTGTTTTTT. Protein sequence: CSAGGQVGKLFF. The chain employs TRBV20-1 and TRBJ1-4, with D possibly TRBD1 on 6 matching bases. V lost 5 bases and J 10 bases, leaving 14 bases between the germline ends. The germline V gene has CDR1 DFQATT and CDR2 SNEGSKA (reference sequence). The CDR3 spans 12 residues.

This clonotype was seen more than once but under ten times. The chain recombines TRBV10-3 with TRBJ1-3, with D unresolved. CDR3 length equals 12 residues. Between the trimmed V and J ends, which lost 2 bases and 11 bases, there was a span of 10 bases. Germline V gene sequence: CDR1 ENHRY, CDR2 SYGVKD. The CDR3 loop reads CAISEVQSAIYF. The CDR3, as DNA: TGTGCCATCAGTGAGGTCCAGTCCGCCATATATTTT.

The V gene is TRBV28, the J gene TRBJ2-1; 7 bases agree with TRBD1. This CDR3 has 19 residues. Germline-derived CDR1 and CDR2 are MDHEN and SYDVKM. The V and J ends lost 5 bases and 9 bases, in that order; junction bases with no gene match: 25. CDR3 sequence: CASSPQTKWDSHQLGEQFF. The CDR3, as DNA: TGTGCCAGCAGTCCGCAAACCAAATGGGACAGTCATCAATTGGGTGAGCAGTTCTTC.

The V and J genes are TRBV28 and TRBJ1-2; 10 positions agree with TRBD1. CDR3 size: 14 residues. The germline CDR1 and CDR2 sequences are MDHEN and SYDVKM. Germline trimming cut 6 bases from V and 6 bases from J; bases unmatched to any gene: 7. The CDR3 sequence is CASSPRDRGHGYTF. As DNA, the CDR3 is TGTGCCAGCAGCCCCCGAGACAGGGGGCATGGCTACACCTTC.

The chain recombines TRBV20-1 with TRBJ2-7; 7 bases fit TRBD1. The J call may be mistaken, given a closer DNA end match to TRBJ2-5. The CDR3 covers 16 residues. From germline, CDR1 is DFQATT and CDR2 SNEGSKA (reference sequence). CDR3 in amino acids: CSARIPLTGSQETQYF. For the CDR3, the DNA is TGCAGTGCTCGTATACCACTGACAGGGAGTCAAGAGACCCAGTACTTC.

The V gene is TRBV3-1, the J gene TRBJ2-7, with unresolved D. Trimming left V 0 bases short and J 6 bases short, with 12 bases between. This CDR3 is built from 14 residues. CDR1 and CDR2 from the germline V gene are LGHDT and YNNKEL (reference sequence). The CDR3 coding sequence is TGTGCCAGCAGCCAAGATTCTGGAGCCTCCGAGCAGTACTTC. Amino acid sequence: CASSQDSGASEQYF.

This chain joins TRBV27 and TRBJ2-1, with a tentative D call TRBD1 (5 bases). The DNA end lines up better with TRBJ2-7; the J call may be wrong. CDR1 and CDR2 from the germline V gene are MNHEY and SMNVEV (reference sequence). There are 14 residues in the CDR3. In DNA form, the CDR3 reads TGTGCCAGCAGTTTTTGGCAGGGATACAATGAGCAGTACTTC. Translated, it gives CASSFWQGYNEQYF.

V usage is TRBV15 and J usage is TRBJ1-1; D is possibly TRBD1 (5 bases). The germline CDR1 and CDR2 sequences are LNHNV and YYDKDF (reference sequence). V was clipped by 3 bases and J by 10 bases, with 27 bases between them. The CDR3 has 17 amino acids. Here the CDR3 reads CATSSPIQGFSAGRAFF. CDR3 in DNA: TGTGCCACCAGCAGCCCCATCCAGGGTTTCTCGGCGGGCCGAGCTTTCTTT. Drawing the rest from reference TRBV15 and TRBJ1-1, the complete variable domain is DAMVIQNPRYQVTQFGKPVTLSCSQTLNHNVMYWYQQKSSQAPKLLFHYYDKDFNNEADTPDNFQSRRPNTSFCFLDIRSPGLGDTAMYLCATSSPIQGFSAGRAFFGQGTRLTVV.

The chain joins TRBV30 to TRBJ1-2; 7 nucleotides match TRBD1. Germline V gene data show CDR1 as GTSNPN and CDR2 as SVGIG (reference sequence). Unmatched junction bases numbered 9, after V lost 4 bases and J lost 7 bases. CDR3 length: 13 amino acids. CDR3 protein: CAWTQQGGIGYTF. The CDR3 bases are TGTGCCTGGACCCAACAAGGGGGCATTGGCTACACCTTC.

This clonotype was observed a single time. The J gene is TRBJ1-6, the V gene TRBV27, with 9 positions matching TRBD1. The CDR3 has 14 amino acids. Germline CDR1 and CDR2: MNHEY and SMNVEV (reference sequence). Trimming took 6 bases from V and 6 from J; bases not matched to a gene: 3. CDR3 bases: TGTGCCAGCAGGTTGACAGGGGGTAATTCACCCCTCCACTTT. This translates into CASRLTGGNSPLHF.

V and J are TRBV2 and TRBJ2-1; no clear D gene. Per the germline V gene, CDR1 is SNHLY and CDR2 is FYNNEI. The CDR3 has 12 residues. V was pared by 1 base and J by 15 bases, with 13 bases between. The CDR3 coding sequence is TGTGCCAGCAGTGAAGAAAGCGTAAGATCGTTCTTC. This gives the protein CASSEESVRSFF. The variable domain in full, completed from reference TRBV2 and TRBJ2-1, reads EPEVTQTPSHQVTQMGQEVILRCVPISNHLYFYWYRQILGQKVEFLVSFYNNEISEKSEIFDDQFSVERPDGSNFTLKIRSTKLEDSAMYFCASSEESVRSFFGPGTRLTVL.

This clonotype was detected only a few times. The rearrangement joins TRBV6-6 to TRBJ2-1; 10 positions agree with TRBD2. Germline CDR1 is MNHNY and CDR2 is SVGAGI (reference sequence). Unmatched junction bases numbered 5, after V lost 7 bases and J lost 2 bases. The CDR3 is made up of 15 amino acids. This CDR3 is CASTLLAGPYNEQFF. The CDR3 bases are TGTGCCAGCACCTTACTAGCGGGGCCCTACAATGAGCAGTTCTTC.

The chain joins TRBV5-1 to TRBJ2-1, with D possibly being TRBD2 (5 bases). The CDR3 consists of 16 residues. Germline assignment: CDR1 SGHRS and CDR2 YFSETQ. Trimming removed 0 bases at V and 4 bases at J, with 14 bases between. In nucleotides, the CDR3 is TGCGCCAGCAGCTTGGTTTGGAGCGGTCCATACAATGAGCAGTTCTTC. Its translation is CASSLVWSGPYNEQFF.

This rearrangement joins TRBV5-1 to TRBJ2-6, with a weak D call TRBD1 (5 bases). The ends were cut back, 4 bases at V and 4 bases at J, with 12 bases in the middle. Germline assignment: CDR1 SGHRS and CDR2 YFSETQ. This CDR3 comprises 15 residues. CDR3 nucleotide sequence: TGCGCCAGCAGCCCAGGACACGGGGGGGCCAACGTCCTGACTTTC. Translating gives CASSPGHGGANVLTF.

This clonotype has more than one count but fewer than ten. The rearrangement uses TRBV29-1 and TRBJ1-1; 7 nucleotides agree with TRBD1. V gave up 4 bases and J gave up 1 base; unmatched junction bases: 6. From germline, CDR1 is SQVTM and CDR2 ANQGSEA. There are 14 residues in the CDR3. The CDR3 loop reads CSVATGLGNTEAFF. The CDR3 DNA reads as TGCAGCGTTGCGACAGGGCTAGGGAACACTGAAGCTTTCTTT.

The table lists this clonotype with a few counts. The chain couples TRBV7-2 to TRBJ1-5; perhaps TRBD1 as D (5 bases). Germline V lookup: CDR1 SGHTA, CDR2 FQGNSA. Trimming stripped 1 base from V and 1 base from J, with 14 bases between. The CDR3 is made up of 17 amino acids. CDR3 sequence reads: CASSLVSTGWSNQPQHF. CDR3 nucleotide sequence: TGTGCCAGCAGCTTAGTATCCACAGGCTGGAGCAATCAGCCCCAGCATTTT.

The sample holds a few counts of this clonotype. The J gene is TRBJ1-2, the V gene TRBV5-1, with D possibly TRBD1 on 5 matching bases. V dropped 3 bases and J dropped 6 bases, with 18 bases sitting between them. This CDR3 contains 15 residues. Germline assignment: CDR1 SGHRS and CDR2 YFSETQ. The DNA of the CDR3 is TGCGCCAGCAGCTCCGGTGGGTGGGGAGGGGATGGCTACACCTTC. This translates into CASSSGGWGGDGYTF.

This clonotype was detected a few times. The V gene is TRBV2, the J gene TRBJ2-1; D possibly corresponds to TRBD1 (5 bases). Deletions cut 7 bases from V and 2 bases from J, with 9 bases between. The germline gives CDR1 SNHLY, CDR2 FYNNEI. The length of the CDR3 is 13 residues. The CDR3 protein is CASKMDTYNEQFF. The CDR3 DNA reads TGTGCCAGCAAAATGGACACCTACAATGAGCAGTTCTTC.

This chain uses TRBV28 with TRBJ2-7, with D possibly being TRBD1 (5 bases). The germline V gene has CDR1 MDHEN and CDR2 SYDVKM. The CDR3 contains 13 residues. The V and J ends lost 7 bases and 3 bases respectively, with 13 bases between them. The CDR3, as DNA: TGTGCCAGCAAAGGGGTAAACATCTACGAGCAGTACTTC. Its protein product is CASKGVNIYEQYF.